The 19 T cell receptor beta chains in this list originate from one sample, sequenced in a study of blood T cell repertoires in COVID-19. The data were produced by immunoSEQ multiplex PCR, yet TCRdb's version contains in-frame clones alone and is incomplete. Of about 440,000 clones detected, about 91% appear once; the ten largest clones hold roughly 13%. Material: peripheral blood. These receptors came from a woman between 50 and 59 years old with COVID-19, enrolled during active disease.

V and J are TRBV5-1 and TRBJ1-2; D is undetermined. The CDR3 covers 15 residues. Germline CDR1 is SGHRS and CDR2 is YFSETQ. The V and J ends lost 0 bases and 8 bases respectively, with 17 bases between them. CDR3 DNA: TGCGCCAGCAGCTTGGGAACCCACCAAACGGGGGGCTACACCTTC. Its translation: CASSLGTHQTGGYTF.

The chain carries TRBV12-5 and TRBJ2-7; 12 nucleotides align to TRBD2. The CDR3 covers 16 residues. The germline CDR1 and CDR2 sequences are LGHNT and FRNRAP. Germline trimming cut 0 bases from V and 0 bases from J; bases unmatched to any gene: 0. The CDR3 DNA follows: TGTGCTAGTGGTTTGGTACTAGCGGGGGGCTCCTACGAGCAGTACTTC. As protein: CASGLVLAGGSYEQYF.

Comments on this clone: Other DNA sequences in the same sample also yield this CDR3. The J gene is TRBJ2-7, the V gene TRBV2; possible D gene TRBD2, 5 bases. The CDR3 has 13 residues. From germline, CDR1 is SNHLY and CDR2 FYNNEI. V lost 6 bases to trimming and J lost 3 bases, with 12 bases between them. The CDR3 sequence: CASRGRAGYEQYF. In DNA, the CDR3 is TGTGCCAGCAGGGGCCGGGCGGGCTACGAGCAGTACTTC.

The J gene is TRBJ2-7, the V gene TRBV10-3; D unclear. Looked up from germline, CDR1 is ENHRY and CDR2 is SYGVKD. CDR3 size: 12 residues. V was cut by 1 base and J by 3 bases, with 4 bases left in between. CDR3 bases: TGTGCCATCAGTGAGTACAGCTACGAGCAGTACTTC. This codes for CAISEYSYEQYF.

The chain combines TRBV27 with TRBJ2-1; D gene ambiguous. Trimming shortened V by 4 bases and J by 0 bases, and 13 bases separated the two germline ends. This CDR3 comprises 16 residues. CDR1 and CDR2 (germline): MNHEY, SMNVEV (reference sequence). The CDR3 bases are TGTGCCAGCAGTTACGACTCCACGAGCTCCTACAATGAGCAGTTCTTC. It yields the protein CASSYDSTSSYNEQFF.

The chain has TRBV7-2 and TRBJ2-5, with TRBD2 identical over 10 bases. The CDR3 is 16 residues long. V trimming: 0 bases; J trimming: 7 bases; junction bases outside the gene matches: 8. The germline V gene has CDR1 SGHTA and CDR2 FQGNSA. The DNA of the CDR3 is TGTGCCAGCAGCTTAGCGCTAAACCGACTAGCGGGGACCCAGTACTTC. This gives the protein CASSLALNRLAGTQYF.

J is TRBJ1-1 and V is TRBV7-9; no definite D call. V was trimmed by 1 base and J by 4 bases, leaving 13 bases between them. Germline V gives CDR1 SEHNR, CDR2 FQNEAQ (reference sequence). This CDR3 has 15 residues. CDR3 coding DNA: TGTGCCAGCAGCTTAGAACGGGTTTTGGGCACTGAAGCTTTCTTT. As protein: CASSLERVLGTEAFF.

This chain links TRBV7-8 with TRBJ1-1; TRBD1 aligns across 9 bases. The CDR3 runs 18 residues. The V and J ends lost 5 bases and 3 bases, in that order; junction bases with no gene match: 16. The germline V gene has CDR1 SGHVS and CDR2 FQNEAQ. CDR3 DNA sequence: TGTGCCAGCAGCAACCCGTCCGGGACAGGGACGTGGGACACTGAAGCTTTCTTT. It specifies CASSNPSGTGTWDTEAFF.

The gene calls are TRBV5-1 and TRBJ2-2; D is possibly TRBD2 (6 bases). CDR1 and CDR2 (germline): SGHRS, YFSETQ. The CDR3 is 16 amino acids. V was trimmed by 3 bases and J by 0 bases, leaving 12 bases between them. In nucleotides, the CDR3 is TGCGCCAGCAGCTCTCCGGGAGCCTCGAACACCGGGGAGCTGTTTTTT. This codes for CASSSPGASNTGELFF.

This chain links TRBV6-1 with TRBJ1-1; D unclear. CDR1 and CDR2 from the germline V gene are MNHNS and SASEGT. The CDR3 has 13 residues. Trimming cost V 3 bases and J 3 bases, with 8 bases left between them. The CDR3 sequence is CASSDRVYTEAFF. CDR3 DNA sequence: TGTGCCAGCAGTGACCGAGTTTACACTGAAGCTTTCTTT.

The V call is TRBV11-2, the J call TRBJ1-1; D gene uncertain. CDR1 is SGHAT and CDR2 is FQNNGV in the germline V gene. The CDR3 loop spans 14 amino acids. Deletions cut 6 bases from V and 0 bases from J, with 11 bases between. The chain's CDR3 is CASRSSMLNTEAFF. The CDR3 DNA reads as TGTGCCAGCAGGTCCTCTATGTTGAACACTGAAGCTTTCTTT. Together with reference TRBV11-2 and TRBJ1-1, the CDR3 gives the full variable domain: EAGVAQSPRYKIIEKRQSVAFWCNPISGHATLYWYQQILGQGPKLLIQFQNNGVVDDSQLPKDRFSAERLKGVDSTLKIQPAKLEDSAVYLCASRSSMLNTEAFFGQGTRLTVV.

V and J are TRBV6-2 or TRBV6-3 and TRBJ2-7, with a tentative D call TRBD2 (6 bases). Between the trimmed V and J ends, which lost 2 bases and 5 bases, there was a span of 16 bases. The germline CDR1 and CDR2 sequences are MNHEY and SVGEGT. This CDR3 has 15 amino acids. CDR3 coding DNA: TGTGCCAGCAGTTACACCGGCTTCAGGGAGGACGAGCAGTACTTC. Amino acids: CASSYTGFREDEQYF.

The rearrangement joins TRBV19 to TRBJ2-1; TRBD1 might be the D (5 bases). The CDR3 is made up of 15 amino acids. Germline V gene data show CDR1 as LNHDA and CDR2 as SQIVND (reference sequence). The V end lost 3 bases, the J end lost 3 bases, and 12 bases lay between the germline ends. The CDR3 here is CASSMGQGSYNEQFF. The CDR3 nucleotides read TGTGCCAGTAGTATGGGGCAGGGCAGCTACAATGAGCAGTTCTTC.

This chain connects TRBV5-1 to TRBJ2-7; TRBD1 matches at 10 bases. V lost 8 bases and J lost 1; bases outside the gene matches: 6. Germline V gene data show CDR1 as SGHRS and CDR2 as YFSETQ. The CDR3 spans 14 residues. The CDR3 region is CASSGTGESYEQYF. The DNA for the CDR3 is TGCGCCAGTTCCGGGACAGGGGAATCCTACGAGCAGTACTTC.

This clone has a handful of counts. The chain couples TRBV4-2 to TRBJ2-3, with 15 bases identical to TRBD2. The CDR3 is made up of 23 amino acids. The germline V gene has CDR1 LGHNA and CDR2 YNFKEQ. The V segment lost 3 bases and the J segment 0 bases; nucleotides outside the gene matches: 19. CDR3 residues: CASSHPHHTGLAGGRSSTDTQYF. The CDR3 nucleotides read TGTGCCAGCAGCCACCCCCACCATACAGGACTAGCGGGGGGGCGTTCAAGCACAGATACGCAGTATTTT.

This clone appeared a single time. This chain connects TRBV1 to TRBJ2-1; TRBD2 was called by the table and not checked on the DNA. TRBV1 is assigned pseudogene status. CDR3 length equals 17 residues. The CDR3 bases are TGCACCAGCAGCCCCGCGGTTAGGCGGGGGGGAAACAATGAGCAGTTCTTC. Its translation: CTSSPAVRRGGNNEQFF.

The rearrangement joins TRBV6-5 to TRBJ2-1; TRBD2 is a possible D gene (5 bases). V was shortened by 7 bases and J by 10 bases, with 11 bases between the two germline ends. The CDR3 has 11 residues. CDR1 is MNHEY and CDR2 is SVGAGI in the germline V gene. The CDR3 DNA sequence: TGTGCCAGCACCATCCGGGGAGAGCAGTTCTTC. Encoded protein: CASTIRGEQFF.

V is TRBV5-1 and J is TRBJ2-3; TRBD2 matches at 8 bases. V gave up 0 bases and J gave up 2 bases; unmatched junction bases: 11. CDR3 length: 18 amino acids. CDR1 and CDR2 (germline): SGHRS, YFSETQ. The CDR3 region has the DNA TGCGCCAGCAGCTTGGTCGGGGGGGCCCCCTCTCCCACAGATACGCAGTATTTT. Protein: CASSLVGGAPSPTDTQYF.

V usage is TRBV10-3 and J usage is TRBJ2-7; 8 nucleotides align to TRBD2. Germline lookup yields CDR1 ENHRY and CDR2 SYGVKD. The trim removed 6 bases at V and 1 base at J, leaving 2 bases unmatched. CDR3 length: 13 residues. This CDR3 reads CAIRAGDSYEQYF. Written as DNA, the CDR3 is TGTGCCATCAGAGCGGGGGATTCCTACGAGCAGTACTTC.